The 28 T cell receptor beta chains below come from one sample, sequenced in a study of T cell responses to AZD1222 COVID-19 vaccine. This table comes from immunoSEQ multiplex PCR, and its TCRdb copy is limited to in-frame clones, with some not included. The sample contains 150,000 to 200,000 clones, 85% to 90% of which appear only once. Material: peripheral blood, obtained on day 0 of AZD1222 vaccination. The receptors shown here come from an adult in good health.

The chain is built from TRBV18 and TRBJ2-1; 7 nucleotides match TRBD1. CDR3 length: 15 residues. With 5 bases clipped from V and 6 bases from J, the junction kept 10 bases outside the gene matches. The germline V gene encodes CDR1 KGHSH and CDR2 LQKENI. CDR3 sequence reads: CASSTGTVPLNEQFF. The DNA for the CDR3 is TGTGCCAGCTCAACCGGGACAGTCCCCCTCAATGAGCAGTTCTTC.

The gene calls are TRBV5-1 and TRBJ1-3; D unclear. This CDR3 is 15 amino acids long. Trimming pared 0 bases from V and 4 bases from J, leaving 11 bases between. CDR1 and CDR2 from the germline V gene are SGHRS and YFSETQ. CDR3 in amino acids: CASSLDGVGGNTIYF. CDR3 bases: TGCGCCAGCAGCTTGGACGGGGTAGGCGGAAACACCATATATTTT.

The chain joins TRBV12-3 or TRBV12-4 to TRBJ1-2, with a possible D match to TRBD1 (5 bases). The CDR3 contains 12 residues. Trimming removed 3 bases from V and 8 bases from J, with 10 bases in between. CDR3 amino acids: CASSFGQGGYTF. The CDR3 DNA sequence: TGTGCCAGCAGTTTTGGTCAGGGAGGCTACACCTTC.

This chain links TRBV10-3 with TRBJ2-7, with TRBD2 as a possible D gene (6 bases). The CDR3 totals 16 residues. The germline CDR1 and CDR2 sequences are ENHRY and SYGVKD. V was cut by 5 bases and J by 0 bases, with 17 bases left in between. CDR3 DNA: TGTGCCATCAGTAGCTGGGGAGGTGACTACTCCTACGAGCAGTACTTC. This codes for CAISSWGGDYSYEQYF.

J is TRBJ2-7 and V is TRBV7-9; TRBD2 matches at 12 bases. This CDR3 region has 15 residues. Germline V gene sequence: CDR1 SEHNR, CDR2 FQNEAQ (reference sequence). V was pared by 3 bases and J by 5 bases, with 5 bases of the junction left unmatched. The CDR3 here is CASSFPTSGSDEQYF. CDR3 coding DNA: TGTGCCAGCAGCTTTCCGACTAGCGGGAGCGACGAGCAGTACTTC.

The genes are TRBV4-3 and TRBJ1-2; 9 bases line up with TRBD1. CDR1 is LGHNA, CDR2 YSLEER, per germline. The CDR3 contains 20 residues. Losses at the gene ends were 4 bases for V and 4 bases for J; bases not matched to a gene: 22. Written as DNA, the CDR3 is TGCGCCAGCAGCCTTTACTCTTACCGGGACAGGGCACCCTGGGGCTATGGCTACACCTTC. Amino acids: CASSLYSYRDRAPWGYGYTF.

This rearrangement joins TRBV10-3 to TRBJ2-3; 9 bases are a match to TRBD1. Germline CDR1 is ENHRY and CDR2 is SYGVKD. CDR3 size: 14 residues. V shed 11 bases, J shed 4 bases, and the junction held 10 bases outside the gene matches. The CDR3 sequence is CASAGQGIPDTQYF. The CDR3 coding sequence is TGTGCCTCAGCGGGACAGGGTATCCCAGATACGCAGTATTTT.

This chain joins TRBV4-1 and TRBJ1-2; 9 bases match TRBD1. This CDR3 comprises 14 residues. The germline V gene encodes CDR1 MGHRA and CDR2 YSYEKL. V dropped 0 bases and J dropped 5; count of bases not matched to a gene: 1. The CDR3 DNA reads TGCGCCAGCAGCCAAGAAGGGACAGGGTATGGCTACACCTTC. Translated: CASSQEGTGYGYTF.

This clone came up once. J is TRBJ1-5 and V is TRBV4-1; D remains unclear. Trimming removed 0 bases from V and 0 bases from J, with 0 bases in between. CDR3 length: 13 amino acids. CDR1 and CDR2 (germline): MGHRA, YSYEKL. The CDR3 DNA sequence: TGCGCCAGCAGCCAAGATAGCAATCAGCCCCAGCATTTT. Protein: CASSQDSNQPQHF.

This chain joins TRBV30 and TRBJ1-1, with a weak D call TRBD1 (5 bases). Germline assignment: CDR1 GTSNPN and CDR2 SVGIG (reference sequence). V was shortened by 4 bases and J by 1 base, with 19 bases between the two germline ends. The CDR3 is made up of 16 amino acids. This chain's CDR3 is CAWIQRPGLPNTEAFF. Here the CDR3 DNA reads TGTGCCTGGATCCAAAGACCGGGACTCCCGAACACTGAAGCTTTCTTT.

The chain has TRBV24-1 and TRBJ1-2; D call uncertain. This CDR3 contains 13 residues. Germline CDR1 and CDR2: KGHDR and SFDVKD. Trimming cost V 5 bases and J 4 bases, with 10 bases left between them. Here the CDR3 DNA reads TGTGCCACCAGTGTCGGCGGCTTCTATGGCTACACCTTC. It codes for CATSVGGFYGYTF.

The chain uses TRBV27 and TRBJ2-7; D is uncertain. V lost 5 bases to trimming and J lost 2 bases, with 13 bases between them. This CDR3 is 14 amino acids long. Germline V lookup: CDR1 MNHEY, CDR2 SMNVEV (reference sequence). Here the CDR3 reads CASSPPGRAYEQYF. Here the CDR3 DNA reads TGTGCCAGCAGTCCCCCCGGGCGAGCCTACGAGCAGTACTTC.

The rearrangement uses TRBV18 and TRBJ1-2; TRBD1 is a possible D gene (6 bases). The V gene lost 2 bases and the J gene lost 8 bases, with 15 bases spanning the gap. This CDR3 contains 14 residues. Germline V gene data show CDR1 as KGHSH and CDR2 as LQKENI. Written as DNA, the CDR3 is TGTGCCAGCTCACCAGGCAGCCCGACAGGAGGCTACACCTTC. Amino acids: CASSPGSPTGGYTF.

The CDR3 protein is CSVLRGRGNEQFF. CDR3 in DNA: TGCAGCGTCCTGCGGGGAAGGGGAAATGAGCAGTTCTTC. The V and J genes are TRBV29-1 and TRBJ2-1; possible D gene TRBD2, 6 bases. The V and J ends lost 6 bases and 7 bases respectively, with 16 bases between them. The CDR3 sequence is 13 residues long. The germline V gene encodes CDR1 SQVTM and CDR2 ANQGSEA.

This chain uses TRBV6-5 with TRBJ2-7, with 7 bases identical to TRBD1. Germline CDR1 MNHEY, CDR2 SVGAGI. Trimming cost V 0 bases and J 1 base; bases outside gene matches: 0. The CDR3 runs to 14 residues. CDR3 DNA sequence: TGTGCCAGCAGTTACTCACAGGGGTCCTACGAGCAGTACTTC. Encoded protein: CASSYSQGSYEQYF.

This sequence joins TRBV11-2 and TRBJ2-1; D is perhaps TRBD2 (7 bases). Germline values: CDR1 SGHAT, CDR2 FQNNGV. Trimming took off 5 bases at V and 9 bases at J, with 26 bases between the two ends. The CDR3 spans 17 residues. As DNA, the CDR3 is TGTGCCAGCAGCCCGATAAGGGGGACTAATCAAATTCGTGAGCAGTTCTTC. It translates to CASSPIRGTNQIREQFF.

This clone was seen only a few times. The V call is TRBV18, the J call TRBJ1-4, with D possibly being TRBD1 (5 bases). Germline CDR1 and CDR2: KGHSH and LQKENI. V was pared by 6 bases and J by 8 bases, with 13 bases between. This CDR3 region has 13 residues. The CDR3 coding sequence is TGTGCCAGCTCGTCAGGGTCCCACGAAAAACTGTTTTTT. Protein product: CASSSGSHEKLFF. Full variable domain (remainder filled in from reference TRBV18 and TRBJ1-4): NAGVMQNPRHLVRRRGQEARLRCSPMKGHSHVYWYRQLPEEGLKFMVYLQKENIIDESGMPKERFSAEFPKEGPSILRIQQVVRGDSAAYFCASSSGSHEKLFFGSGTQLSVL.

Of note for this clone: Different DNA sequences within this sample yield the same CDR3. The genes are TRBV27 and TRBJ2-3, with D perhaps matching TRBD2 (5 bases). Trimming removed 2 bases at V and 0 bases at J, with 9 bases between. The CDR3 runs to 15 residues. Germline CDR1 and CDR2: MNHEY and SMNVEV (reference sequence). CDR3 in DNA: TGTGCCAGCAGTTTACGCGGGCAGAGCACAGATACGCAGTATTTT. Protein product: CASSLRGQSTDTQYF.

As regards this clone: It is likely a read error, because the conserved phenylalanine at the end of the CDR3 is missing. No DNA is shown, since the ends of the CDR3 on it are uncertain; the CDR3 is the one TCRdb lists. The J gene is TRBJ2-7, the V gene TRBV4-1; the table's D gene call, TRBD2, was not cross checked with the DNA. The CDR3 comprises 13 residues, both ends counted. From germline, CDR1 is MGHRA and CDR2 YSYEKL. The CDR3 reads CASSQDKQPGLSG.

This clone showed up just once. This chain connects TRBV9 to TRBJ2-7; TRBD2 agrees at 8 bases. Germline-derived CDR1 and CDR2 are SGDLS and YYNGEE. The ends lost 1 base at V and 2 bases at J; junction bases unmatched: 14. The CDR3 covers 18 residues. CDR3 in DNA: TGTGCCAGCAGCGTATATACAATCCCGGGGACTAGTCCCTACGAGCAGTACTTC. This translates into CASSVYTIPGTSPYEQYF.

This rearrangement joins TRBV9 to TRBJ2-7; D is possibly TRBD1 or TRBD2 (5 bases each). The V end was cut by 0 bases, the J end by 2 bases, with 12 bases between. The CDR3 is 15 amino acids. Germline V gives CDR1 SGDLS, CDR2 YYNGEE. CDR3 loop: CASSVEGDGPYEQYF. CDR3 nucleotide sequence: TGTGCCAGCAGCGTAGAAGGGGACGGACCCTACGAGCAGTACTTC.

The gene calls are TRBV27 and TRBJ2-1, with 7 positions matching TRBD2. CDR1 and CDR2 from the germline V gene are MNHEY and SMNVEV (reference sequence). The V and J ends lost 3 bases and 6 bases, in that order; junction bases with no gene match: 5. The length of the CDR3 is 14 residues. The CDR3 nucleotides read TGTGCCAGCAGTTTTTCGGGGAGGGGCAATGAGCAGTTCTTC. Translated, it gives CASSFSGRGNEQFF.

The chain combines TRBV29-1 with TRBJ1-3; 7 bases fit TRBD1. The trim removed 4 bases at V and 0 bases at J, leaving 6 bases unmatched. Germline V CDR1 and CDR2: SQVTM, ANQGSEA. There are 15 residues in the CDR3. CDR3 amino acids: CSVVDRAFSGNTIYF. For the CDR3, the DNA is TGCAGCGTTGTAGACAGGGCCTTCTCTGGAAACACCATATATTTT. Complete variable domain (other parts from reference TRBV29-1 and TRBJ1-3): SAVISQKPSRDICQRGTSLTIQCQVDSQVTMMFWYRQQPGQSLTLIATANQGSEATYESGFVIDKFPISRPNLTFSTLTVSNMSPEDSSIYLCSVVDRAFSGNTIYFGEGSWLTVV.

The chain carries TRBV5-1 and TRBJ1-1, with 8 nucleotides matching TRBD1. V shed 6 bases and J 1 base; nucleotides not matched to a gene: 5. From germline, CDR1 is SGHRS and CDR2 YFSETQ. The CDR3 is made up of 14 amino acids. This CDR3 is CASIEGTGNTEAFF. The CDR3 nucleotides are TGCGCCAGCATCGAAGGGACAGGGAACACTGAAGCTTTCTTT.

This chain joins TRBV24-1 and TRBJ2-1, with TRBD2 identical over 7 bases. This CDR3 has 16 amino acids. CDR1 KGHDR and CDR2 SFDVKD come from the germline V gene. The V gene end was trimmed by 5 bases and the J gene end by 2 bases; junction bases not matched to a gene: 8. The CDR3 nucleotides read TGTGCCACCAGTGGCCCCGCGGGGGTAACCTACAATGAGCAGTTCTTC. It is translated as CATSGPAGVTYNEQFF.

The chain carries TRBV3-1 (or the pseudogene TRBV3-2) and TRBJ2-1, with D unresolved. Germline CDR1 and CDR2: LGHDT and YNNKEL (reference sequence). The germline V and J ends were trimmed by 0 bases and 3 bases, with 9 bases remaining between them. CDR3 length: 15 amino acids. CDR3 DNA sequence: TGTGCCAGCAGCCAAGATCGTAGTAGCTACAATGAGCAGTTCTTC. Its protein is CASSQDRSSYNEQFF.

This sequence joins TRBV27 and TRBJ2-5; no reliable D call. The CDR3 runs 14 residues. The V end was cut by 4 bases, the J end by 1 base, with 10 bases between. Germline CDR1 and CDR2: MNHEY and SMNVEV (reference sequence). CDR3 amino acids: CASSSRDTQETQYF. The DNA of the CDR3 is TGTGCCAGCAGTTCTAGGGATACCCAAGAGACCCAGTACTTC.

The chain carries TRBV4-1 and TRBJ2-1, with 9 positions matching TRBD2. The CDR3 has 18 amino acids. Germline CDR1 is MGHRA and CDR2 is YSYEKL. V shed 2 bases, J shed 6 bases, and the junction held 14 bases outside the gene matches. The CDR3 coding sequence is TGCGCCAGCAGCCAACTCAATGACGGCGGGAGGGCTATCAATGAGCAGTTCTTC. Residues: CASSQLNDGGRAINEQFF.